A single sample gave rise to the 3 T cell receptor beta chains below, sequenced in a study of tumor and adjacent non-tumor tissue in lung cancer. The template was RNA from unsorted bulk tissue. The library came from three nested PCR rounds adapted from ARM-PCR protocols. TCRdb reprocessed the multiplex PCR reads with MiXCR, giving one entry per CDR3 protein. The table has over 110,000 distinct CDR3 sequences, around 65% seen once. The sample was lung tumor tissue. Receptors were obtained from a man aged 55 to 69 with small cell lung cancer.

This clonotype has a count of ten or more. J is TRBJ2-3 and V is TRBV11-2; D is undetermined. The CDR3 has 12 amino acids. Trimming stripped 5 bases from V and 6 bases from J, with 9 bases between. The germline V gene has CDR1 SGHAT and CDR2 FQNNGV. This CDR3 reads CASSQTGDTQYF. In nucleotides, the CDR3 is TGTGCCAGCAGCCAGACCGGGGATACGCAGTATTTT. Combining the CDR3 with reference TRBV11-2 and TRBJ2-3 gives the whole variable domain EAGVAQSPRYKIIEKRQSVAFWCNPISGHATLYWYQQILGQGPKLLIQFQNNGVVDDSQLPKDRFSAERLKGVDSTLKIQPAKLEDSAVYLCASSQTGDTQYFGPGTRLTVL.

Note on this clonotype: A much larger clonotype is one base distant, so this may be a read error. The J gene is TRBJ2-2, the V gene TRBV11-3; maybe TRBD1 (6 bases). Germline V CDR1 and CDR2: SGHNT, YENEEA. The CDR3 contains 15 residues. Trimming took 4 bases from V and 6 from J, leaving 15 bases between them. CDR3 amino acids: CASSSSTGPAGELFF. The CDR3 nucleotides read TGTGCCAGCAGCTCAAGCACAGGGCCGGCCGGGGAGCTGTTTTTT.

About this clonotype: Because the CDR3 is missing its conserved closing phenylalanine or tryptophan, this is likely a read error. The CDR3 spells CVSSLLNGVGYEQYL. CDR3 in DNA: TGTGTCAGCAGCCTATTAAACGGGGTAGGGTACGAGCAGTACCTC. The chain carries TRBV11-2 and TRBJ2-7, with a weak D call TRBD2 (5 bases). Germline lookup yields CDR1 SGHAT and CDR2 FQNNGV. The CDR3 is 15 residues long.